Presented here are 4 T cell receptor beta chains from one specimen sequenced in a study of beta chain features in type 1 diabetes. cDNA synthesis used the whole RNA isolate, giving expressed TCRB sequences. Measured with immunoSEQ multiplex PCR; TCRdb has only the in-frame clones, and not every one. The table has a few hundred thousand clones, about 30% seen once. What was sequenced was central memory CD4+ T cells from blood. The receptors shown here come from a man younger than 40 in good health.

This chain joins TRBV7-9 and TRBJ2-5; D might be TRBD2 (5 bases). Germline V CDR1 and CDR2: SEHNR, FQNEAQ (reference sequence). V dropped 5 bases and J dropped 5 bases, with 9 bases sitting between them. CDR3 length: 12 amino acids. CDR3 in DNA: TGTGCCAGCAGCCAATCGGGGGAGACCCAGTACTTC. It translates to CASSQSGETQYF.

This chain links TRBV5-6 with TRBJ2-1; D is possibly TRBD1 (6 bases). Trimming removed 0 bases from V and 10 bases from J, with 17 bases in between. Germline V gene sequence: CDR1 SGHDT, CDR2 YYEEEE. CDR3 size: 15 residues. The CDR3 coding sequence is TGTGCCAGCAGCTTGGAACAGGGCGCTACCGGGGAGCAGTTCTTC. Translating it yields CASSLEQGATGEQFF.

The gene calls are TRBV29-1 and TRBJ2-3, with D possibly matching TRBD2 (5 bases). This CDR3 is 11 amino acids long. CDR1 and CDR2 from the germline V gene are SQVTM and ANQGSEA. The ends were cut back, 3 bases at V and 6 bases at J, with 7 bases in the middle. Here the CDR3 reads CSVETGDTQYF. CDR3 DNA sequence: TGCAGCGTTGAGACGGGGGATACGCAGTATTTT.

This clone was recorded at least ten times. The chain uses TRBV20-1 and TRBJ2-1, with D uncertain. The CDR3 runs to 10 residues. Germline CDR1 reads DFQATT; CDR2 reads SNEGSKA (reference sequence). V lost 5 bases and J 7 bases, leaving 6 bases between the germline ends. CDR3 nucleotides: TGCAGTGCTGGTAGTAATGAGCAGTTCTTC. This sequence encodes CSAGSNEQFF.